This TCR beta chain was identified in a study of post-analysis software for immune sequencing data. At the level of the study: Both relapsing-remitting and secondary progressive multiple sclerosis featured among the disease courses, as did progressive-relapsing multiple sclerosis. General study points: Controls significantly exceeded multiple sclerosis patients in normalized Chao1 diversity. By F measure, samples from a shared preparation batch strongly co-clustered. The five TRBV segments detected at higher frequency in patients than in controls included TRBV5-6, TRBV5-1 and TRBV20-1.

The TCR beta cDNA libraries carried unique molecular identifiers. T cells numbering about 1 to 10 million gave rise to some 500,000 cDNA molecules. TCRdb itself ran the PCR reads through MiXCR, one entry per CDR3 protein. This repertoire shows some 700,000 distinct CDR3 sequences, approximately 60% found once; its top ten account for 11%. On this clonotype itself: The antigen remains undetermined.

The CDR3 spans 14 residues. Looked up from germline, CDR1 is MNHEY and CDR2 is SVGEGT. The V and J ends lost 8 bases and 7 bases, in that order; junction bases with no gene match: 11. The chain is built from TRBV6-2 or TRBV6-3 and TRBJ2-3, with 8 bases matching TRBD2. The source material was blood. The origin of this receptor is a girl aged 2 to 10 with multiple sclerosis. CDR3 sequence reads: CASGDPAGVNTQYF. CDR3 bases: TGTGCCAGCGGGGATCCAGCGGGGGTGAATACGCAGTATTTT.